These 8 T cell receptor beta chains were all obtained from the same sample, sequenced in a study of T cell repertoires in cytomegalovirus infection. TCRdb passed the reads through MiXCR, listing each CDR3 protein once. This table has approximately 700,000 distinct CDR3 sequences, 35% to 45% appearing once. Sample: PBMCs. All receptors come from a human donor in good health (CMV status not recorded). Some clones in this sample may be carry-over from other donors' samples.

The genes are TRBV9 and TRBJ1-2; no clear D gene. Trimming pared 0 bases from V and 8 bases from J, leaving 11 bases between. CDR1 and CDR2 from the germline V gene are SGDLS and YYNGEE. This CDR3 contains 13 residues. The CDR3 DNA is TGTGCCAGCAGCGTAGGGCAGGATCAGGGCTACACCTTC. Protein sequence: CASSVGQDQGYTF.

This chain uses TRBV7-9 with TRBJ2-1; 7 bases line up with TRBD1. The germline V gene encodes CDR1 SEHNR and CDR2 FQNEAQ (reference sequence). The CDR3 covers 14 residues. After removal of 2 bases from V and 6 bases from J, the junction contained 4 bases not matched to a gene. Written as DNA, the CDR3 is TGTGCCAGCAGCTTAACACAGGGGCGCAATGAGCAGTTCTTC. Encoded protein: CASSLTQGRNEQFF.

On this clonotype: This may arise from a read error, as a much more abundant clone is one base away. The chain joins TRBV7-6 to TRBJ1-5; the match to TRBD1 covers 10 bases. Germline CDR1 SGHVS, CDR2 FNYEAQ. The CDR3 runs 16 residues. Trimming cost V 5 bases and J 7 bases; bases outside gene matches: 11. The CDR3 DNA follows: TGTGCCAGCAGCCCCGGACAGGGGGACCTCAAGCAGCCCCAGCATTTT. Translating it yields CASSPGQGDLKQPQHF.

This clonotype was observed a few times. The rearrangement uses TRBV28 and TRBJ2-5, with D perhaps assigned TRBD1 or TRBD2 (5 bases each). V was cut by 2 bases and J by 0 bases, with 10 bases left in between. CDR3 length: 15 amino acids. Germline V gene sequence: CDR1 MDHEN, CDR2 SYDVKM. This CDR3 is CASSLGDGHQETQYF. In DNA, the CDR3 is TGTGCCAGCAGTTTAGGGGACGGACACCAAGAGACCCAGTACTTC. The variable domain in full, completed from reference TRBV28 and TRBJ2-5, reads DVKVTQSSRYLVKRTGEKVFLECVQDMDHENMFWYRQDPGLGLRLIYFSYDVKMKEKGDIPEGYSVSREKKERFSLILESASTNQTSMYLCASSLGDGHQETQYFGPGTRLLVL.

The CDR3 loop is CASSPGGQGNTIYF. The CDR3 coding sequence is TGTGCCAGCAGCCCAGGGGGGCAGGGAAACACCATATATTTT. The V gene is TRBV7-6, the J gene TRBJ1-3, with 7 bases fitting TRBD1. CDR1 and CDR2 (germline): SGHVS, FNYEAQ. V lost 5 bases to trimming and J lost 4 bases; unmatched junction nucleotides: 5. The CDR3 covers 14 residues.

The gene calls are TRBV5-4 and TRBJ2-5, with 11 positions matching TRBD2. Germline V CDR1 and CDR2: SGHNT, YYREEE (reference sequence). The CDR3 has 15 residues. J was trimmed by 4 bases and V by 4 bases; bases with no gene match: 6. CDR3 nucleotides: TGTGCCAGCAGCACAGGGACTAGCGGCCGAGAGACCCAGTACTTC. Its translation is CASSTGTSGRETQYF.

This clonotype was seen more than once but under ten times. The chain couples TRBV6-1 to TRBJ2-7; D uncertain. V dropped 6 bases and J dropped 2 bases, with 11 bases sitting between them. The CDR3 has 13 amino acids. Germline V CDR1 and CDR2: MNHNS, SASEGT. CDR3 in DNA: TGTGCCAGCAGGGCGTTGGCCGCCTACGAGCAGTACTTC. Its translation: CASRALAAYEQYF.

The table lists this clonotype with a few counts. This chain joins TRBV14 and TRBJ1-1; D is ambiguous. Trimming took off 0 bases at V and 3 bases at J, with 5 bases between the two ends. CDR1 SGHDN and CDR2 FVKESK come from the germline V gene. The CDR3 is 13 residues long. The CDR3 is CASSQDQYTEAFF. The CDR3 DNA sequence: TGTGCCAGCAGCCAAGACCAGTACACTGAAGCTTTCTTT.